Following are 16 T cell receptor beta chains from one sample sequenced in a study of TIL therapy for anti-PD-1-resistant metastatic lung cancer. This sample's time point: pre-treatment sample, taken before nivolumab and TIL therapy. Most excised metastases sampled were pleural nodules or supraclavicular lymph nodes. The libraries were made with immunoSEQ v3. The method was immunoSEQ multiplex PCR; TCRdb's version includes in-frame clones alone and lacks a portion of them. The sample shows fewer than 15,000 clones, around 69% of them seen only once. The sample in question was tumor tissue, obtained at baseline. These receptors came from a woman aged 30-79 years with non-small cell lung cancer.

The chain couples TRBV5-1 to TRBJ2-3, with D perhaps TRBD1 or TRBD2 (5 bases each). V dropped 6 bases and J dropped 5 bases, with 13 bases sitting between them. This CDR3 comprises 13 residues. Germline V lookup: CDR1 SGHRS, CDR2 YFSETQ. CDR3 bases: TGCGCCAGCACCCCCGGGACGCGAGATACGCAGTATTTT. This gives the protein CASTPGTRDTQYF. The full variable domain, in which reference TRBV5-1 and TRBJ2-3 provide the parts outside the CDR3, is KAGVTQTPRYLIKTRGQQVTLSCSPISGHRSVSWYQQTPGQGLQFLFEYFSETQRNKGNFPGRFSGRQFSNSRSEMNVSTLELGDSALYLCASTPGTRDTQYFGPGTRLTVL.

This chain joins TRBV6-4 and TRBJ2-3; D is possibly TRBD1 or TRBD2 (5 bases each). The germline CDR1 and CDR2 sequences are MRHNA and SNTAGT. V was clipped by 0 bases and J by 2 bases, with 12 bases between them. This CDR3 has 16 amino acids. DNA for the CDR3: TGTGCCAGCAGTGACTCGAGTTGGGGGTCCACAGATACGCAGTATTTT. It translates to CASSDSSWGSTDTQYF.

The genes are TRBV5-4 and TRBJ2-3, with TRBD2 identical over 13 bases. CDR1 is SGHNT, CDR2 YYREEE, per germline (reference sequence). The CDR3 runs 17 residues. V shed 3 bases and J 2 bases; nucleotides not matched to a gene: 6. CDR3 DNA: TGTGCCAGCAGCTCTAGACTAGCGGGGGGACCCACAGATACGCAGTATTTT. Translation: CASSSRLAGGPTDTQYF.

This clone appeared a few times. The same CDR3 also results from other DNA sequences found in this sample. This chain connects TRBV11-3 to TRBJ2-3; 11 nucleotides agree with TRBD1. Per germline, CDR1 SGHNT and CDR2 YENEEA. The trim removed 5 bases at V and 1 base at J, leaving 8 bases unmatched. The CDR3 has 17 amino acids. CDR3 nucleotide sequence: TGTGCCAGCAGCCCCAGGGGACAGGGGGGAGGCACAGATACGCAGTATTTT. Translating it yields CASSPRGQGGGTDTQYF.

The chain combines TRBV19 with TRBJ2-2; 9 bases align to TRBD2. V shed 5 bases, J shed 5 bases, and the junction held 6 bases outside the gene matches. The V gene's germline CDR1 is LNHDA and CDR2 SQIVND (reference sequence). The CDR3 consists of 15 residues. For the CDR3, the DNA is TGTGCCAGTAGTGTGAGCGGGAGGTGGACCGGGGAGCTGTTTTTT. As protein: CASSVSGRWTGELFF.

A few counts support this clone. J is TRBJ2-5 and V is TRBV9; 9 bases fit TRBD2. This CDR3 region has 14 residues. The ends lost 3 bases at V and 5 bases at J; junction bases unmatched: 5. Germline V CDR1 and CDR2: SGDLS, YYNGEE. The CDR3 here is CASSASGIMETQYF. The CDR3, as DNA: TGTGCCAGCAGCGCTAGCGGGATAATGGAGACCCAGTACTTC.

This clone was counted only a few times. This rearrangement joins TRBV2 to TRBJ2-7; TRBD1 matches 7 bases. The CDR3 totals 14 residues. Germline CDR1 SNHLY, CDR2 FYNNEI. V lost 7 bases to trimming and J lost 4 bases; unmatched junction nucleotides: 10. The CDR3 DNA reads TGTGCCAGCAACCACGGGACAGACCTATACGAGCAGTACTTC. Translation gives CASNHGTDLYEQYF.

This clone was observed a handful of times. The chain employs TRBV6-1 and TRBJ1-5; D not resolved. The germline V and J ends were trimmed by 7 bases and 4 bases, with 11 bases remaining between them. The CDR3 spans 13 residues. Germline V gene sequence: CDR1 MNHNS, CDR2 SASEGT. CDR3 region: CASKVSFNQPQHF. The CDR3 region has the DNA TGTGCCAGCAAGGTCTCATTTAATCAGCCCCAGCATTTT.

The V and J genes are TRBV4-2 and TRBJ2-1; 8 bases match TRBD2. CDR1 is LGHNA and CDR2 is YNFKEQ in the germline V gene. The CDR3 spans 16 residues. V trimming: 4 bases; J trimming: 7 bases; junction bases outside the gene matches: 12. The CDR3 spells CASSPLRGIAGNEQFF. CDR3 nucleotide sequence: TGTGCCAGCAGCCCCCTAAGGGGAATAGCGGGAAATGAGCAGTTCTTC.

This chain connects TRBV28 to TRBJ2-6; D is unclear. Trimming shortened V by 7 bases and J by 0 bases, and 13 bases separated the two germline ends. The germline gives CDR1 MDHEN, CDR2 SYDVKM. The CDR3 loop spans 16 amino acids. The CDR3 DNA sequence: TGTGCCAGCACTCCCCATACTCGCTCTGGGGCCAACGTCCTGACTTTC. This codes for CASTPHTRSGANVLTF.

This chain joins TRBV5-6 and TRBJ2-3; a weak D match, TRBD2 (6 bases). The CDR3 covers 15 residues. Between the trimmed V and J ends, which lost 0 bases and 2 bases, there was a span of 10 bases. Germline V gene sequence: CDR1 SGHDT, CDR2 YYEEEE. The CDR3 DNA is TGTGCCAGCAGCTTGGGGGGGAGGTTCACAGATACGCAGTATTTT. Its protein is CASSLGGRFTDTQYF.

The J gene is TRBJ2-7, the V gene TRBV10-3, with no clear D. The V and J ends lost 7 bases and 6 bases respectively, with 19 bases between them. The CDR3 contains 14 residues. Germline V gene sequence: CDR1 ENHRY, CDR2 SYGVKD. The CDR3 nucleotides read TGTGCCATCACTATAGATTTCACTACGTCCGAGCAGTACTTC. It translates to CAITIDFTTSEQYF.

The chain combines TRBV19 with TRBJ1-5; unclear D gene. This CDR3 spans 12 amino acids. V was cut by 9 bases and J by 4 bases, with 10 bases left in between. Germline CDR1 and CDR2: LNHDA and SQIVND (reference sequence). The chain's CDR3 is CASGEHNQPQHF. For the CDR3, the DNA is TGTGCCAGCGGCGAGCATAATCAGCCCCAGCATTTT.

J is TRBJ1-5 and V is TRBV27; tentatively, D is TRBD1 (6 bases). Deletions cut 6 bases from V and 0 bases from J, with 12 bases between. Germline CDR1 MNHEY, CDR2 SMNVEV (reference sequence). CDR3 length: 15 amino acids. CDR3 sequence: CASSVQGPSNQPQHF. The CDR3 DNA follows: TGTGCCAGCAGCGTTCAGGGGCCTAGCAATCAGCCCCAGCATTTT.

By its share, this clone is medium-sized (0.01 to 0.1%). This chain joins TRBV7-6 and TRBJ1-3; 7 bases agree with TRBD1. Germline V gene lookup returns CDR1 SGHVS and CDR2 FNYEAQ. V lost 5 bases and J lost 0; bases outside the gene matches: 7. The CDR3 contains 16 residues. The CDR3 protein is CASSPGQLFSGNTIYF. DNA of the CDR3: TGTGCCAGCAGCCCGGGACAGCTCTTCTCTGGAAACACCATATATTTT.

CDR3 DNA: TGTGCCAGCAGGGCGACAGGAGGCCTGAGCTCCTACAATGAGCAGTTCTTC. The encoded protein is CASRATGGLSSYNEQFF. This chain connects TRBV27 to TRBJ2-1; D may be TRBD1 (6 bases). CDR1 is MNHEY, CDR2 SMNVEV, per germline (reference sequence). V dropped 6 bases and J dropped 0 bases, with 18 bases sitting between them. The CDR3 is made up of 17 amino acids.